The rows below give T cell receptor beta chains drawn from one sample of a study of cytomegalovirus exposure and HLA in healthy donors. TCRdb keeps only in-frame clones here, not all; method: immunoSEQ multiplex PCR. Among some 120,000 clones listed, under 90% were seen once. The source material was PBMCs. The receptors derive from a woman aged 25-40 years in good health and CMV-seronegative. CDR3s include the opening cysteine and the closing phenylalanine or tryptophan. Each record gives: V gene, clone size, J gene, D gene, CDR3 protein, CDR3 DNA. The D gene is left open where the match is weak. Not all rows give a size; the values are once, few, many and, for expanded clones, a class.

TRBV28	-	TRBJ2-3	TRBD2	CASRPAGRTDTQYF	TGTGCCAGCAGACCAGCGGGGCGCACAGATACGCAGTATTTT
TRBV27	-	TRBJ2-1	TRBD1	CASTTTGQGGTEQFF	TGTGCCAGCACCACAACGGGACAGGGGGGGACTGAGCAGTTCTTC
TRBV19	once	TRBJ1-2	-	CASRPGVGGYTF	TGTGCCAGTAGACCCGGGGTCGGGGGCTACACCTTC
TRBV27	-	TRBJ2-3	-	CASSLRAADTQYF	TGTGCCAGCAGTTTGAGGGCCGCAGATACGCAGTATTTT
TRBV10-1	-	TRBJ1-1	-	CASSDKERNTEAFF	TGCGCCAGCAGCGATAAAGAGAGGAACACTGAAGCTTTCTTT
TRBV4-1	once	TRBJ2-2	TRBD1	CASSMGQGDTGELFF	TGCGCCAGCAGTATGGGACAGGGCGACACCGGGGAGCTGTTTTTT
TRBV18	-	TRBJ2-3	TRBD2	CASSPPAGGDKNSDTQYF	TGTGCCAGCTCACCACCGGCGGGGGGCGATAAGAACTCAGATACGCAGTATTTT
TRBV9	-	TRBJ2-7	-	CASSVAGEYSEQYF	TGTGCCAGCAGCGTAGCCGGGGAGTACTCCGAGCAGTACTTC
TRBV5-6	few	TRBJ2-1	-	CASSPDSNEQFF	TGTGCCAGCAGCCCCGACTCAAATGAGCAGTTCTTC
TRBV7-9	-	TRBJ2-5	-	CASSLKMEAETQYF	TGTGCCAGCAGCCTCAAAATGGAGGCAGAGACCCAGTACTTC
TRBV6-5	-	TRBJ2-7	TRBD1	CASSLGQGSYEQYF	TGTGCCAGCAGCCTGGGACAGGGATCCTACGAGCAGTACTTC
TRBV7-2	once	TRBJ2-5	-	CASSLVPGKETQYF	TGTGCCAGCAGCTTAGTCCCAGGGAAAGAGACCCAGTACTTC
TRBV7-9	-	TRBJ1-5	TRBD1	CASSLGPPGQGREPQHF	TGTGCCAGCAGCTTAGGACCCCCGGGACAGGGGAGGGAGCCCCAGCATTTT
TRBV5-4	-	TRBJ1-2	TRBD1	CASSWTGGWGYTF	TGTGCCAGCAGCTGGACAGGGGGGTGGGGCTACACCTTC
TRBV15	-	TRBJ1-2	-	CATSSGVDYRGYTF	TGTGCCACCAGCAGCGGTGTTGACTATCGGGGCTACACCTTC
TRBV10-3	-	TRBJ1-4	-	CAISESGQANEKLFF	TGTGCCATCAGTGAGTCTGGCCAGGCTAATGAAAAACTGTTTTTT
TRBV11-3	-	TRBJ2-1	-	CASSSEVEQFF	TGTGCCAGCAGTTCGGAGGTGGAGCAGTTCTTC
TRBV7-2	-	TRBJ1-2	-	CASSLMGASGIF	TGTGCCAGCAGCTTAATGGGGGCCAGCGGAATCTTC
TRBV4-2	-	TRBJ2-1	-	CASSREWTGGSHNEQFF	TGTGCCAGCAGCCGAGAGTGGACTGGGGGCTCCCACAATGAGCAGTTCTTC
TRBV6-4	few	TRBJ2-7	-	CASSEEGAGGYEQYF	TGTGCCAGCAGTGAGGAGGGGGCAGGCGGCTACGAGCAGTACTTC
TRBV4-3	-	TRBJ2-3	TRBD1	CASSQDRDRGTDTQYF	TGCGCCAGCAGCCAAGATAGGGACAGGGGTACAGATACGCAGTATTTT
TRBV6-6	-	TRBJ1-5	-	CASDSGNQPQHF	TGTGCCAGCGATTCGGGCAATCAGCCCCAGCATTTT
TRBV30	-	TRBJ1-5	-	CAWSVGHGGPGPQHF	TGTGCCTGGAGTGTTGGTCACGGGGGTCCTGGGCCCCAGCATTTT
TRBV5-1	-	TRBJ2-7	TRBD2	CASSPSLTSGSPEQYF	TGCGCCAGCAGCCCATCCCTGACTAGCGGGAGCCCCGAGCAGTACTTC
TRBV7-2	-	TRBJ2-5	TRBD1	CASSLVGQQETQYF	TGTGCCAGCAGCTTGGTGGGACAGCAAGAGACCCAGTACTTC
TRBV4-3	few	TRBJ2-7	TRBD1	CASSQVGTGGEEQYF	TGCGCCAGCAGCCAAGTAGGGACAGGGGGAGAAGAGCAGTACTTC
TRBV7-9	-	TRBJ2-2	TRBD2	CASSLDAGAVGELFF	TGTGCCAGCAGCTTAGATGCGGGAGCGGTCGGGGAGCTGTTTTTT
TRBV13	-	TRBJ2-1	TRBD2	CASSWRLAGVQGEQFF	TGTGCCAGCAGCTGGAGACTAGCGGGAGTACAGGGTGAGCAGTTCTTC
TRBV25-1	-	TRBJ1-5	-	CASSDRTVSNQPQHF	TGTGCCAGCAGTGACCGGACTGTGAGCAATCAGCCCCAGCATTTT
TRBV7-9	few	TRBJ1-5	TRBD1	CSSSLGQQNQPQHF	TGTTCCAGCAGCTTGGGACAGCAAAATCAGCCCCAGCATTTT
TRBV5-5	-	TRBJ2-5	TRBD1	CASSWGDRGQETQYF	TGTGCCAGCAGCTGGGGGGACAGGGGCCAAGAGACCCAGTACTTC
TRBV4-1	-	TRBJ1-1	-	CASSPHGGVPPEAFF	TGCGCCAGCAGCCCCCACGGGGGGGTCCCCCCTGAAGCTTTCTTT
TRBV19	few	TRBJ2-7	TRBD2	CASSPQTSGYEQYF	TGTGCCAGTAGTCCCCAGACTAGCGGCTACGAGCAGTACTTC
TRBV5-8	once	TRBJ2-2	-	CASSVDGRYTGELFF	TGCGCCAGCAGCGTAGACGGGAGATACACCGGGGAGCTGTTTTTT
TRBV7-2	-	TRBJ2-5	-	CASSRAGLETQYF	TGTGCTAGTAGTCGGGCAGGGCTAGAGACCCAGTACTTC
TRBV9	-	TRBJ2-7	TRBD1	CASSVVQGATYEQYF	TGTGCCAGCAGCGTAGTCCAGGGGGCAACCTACGAGCAGTACTTC
TRBV7-2	-	TRBJ2-3	-	CASSQLRTDYTDTQYF	TGTGCCAGCAGTCAACTCCGGACAGATTACACAGATACGCAGTATTTT
TRBV28	-	TRBJ2-7	TRBD2	CASSPLGKAGVSFKGEQYF	TGTGCCAGCAGTCCCCTGGGCAAAGCGGGAGTCTCCTTTAAGGGAGAGCAGTACTTC
TRBV5-1	-	TRBJ2-7	TRBD1	CASSFSDRASYEQYF	TGCGCCAGCAGCTTCTCGGACAGGGCCTCCTACGAGCAGTACTTC
TRBV7-8	-	TRBJ1-4	TRBD1	CASSPPGQGTYNEKLFF	TGTGCCAGCAGCCCCCCGGGACAGGGGACTTATAATGAAAAACTGTTTTTT